This T cell receptor beta chain was profiled in a study of CD8 T cells in ankylosing spondylitis. This clonotype has more than one count but fewer than ten. Germline V CDR1 and CDR2: SGDLS, YYNGEE. Trimming took 3 bases from V and 0 from J, leaving 13 bases between them. The CDR3 covers 15 residues. TCRdb called the 5' RACE reads again in MiXCR, with one record for every CDR3 protein. The sample includes fewer than 250,000 distinct CDR3 sequences, 30% to 35% seen only once; the top ten take 3.5% to 4.5%. Sample: blood, either unsorted or a sorted T cell fraction (not recorded which). This TCR was sampled from a male donor with ankylosing spondylitis or in good health (not recorded which). The V call is TRBV9, the J call TRBJ2-7; no clear D. DNA for the CDR3: TGTGCCAGCAGCGCCCGGGCTAAGAGCTCCTACGAGCAGTACTTC. This sequence encodes CASSARAKSSYEQYF.